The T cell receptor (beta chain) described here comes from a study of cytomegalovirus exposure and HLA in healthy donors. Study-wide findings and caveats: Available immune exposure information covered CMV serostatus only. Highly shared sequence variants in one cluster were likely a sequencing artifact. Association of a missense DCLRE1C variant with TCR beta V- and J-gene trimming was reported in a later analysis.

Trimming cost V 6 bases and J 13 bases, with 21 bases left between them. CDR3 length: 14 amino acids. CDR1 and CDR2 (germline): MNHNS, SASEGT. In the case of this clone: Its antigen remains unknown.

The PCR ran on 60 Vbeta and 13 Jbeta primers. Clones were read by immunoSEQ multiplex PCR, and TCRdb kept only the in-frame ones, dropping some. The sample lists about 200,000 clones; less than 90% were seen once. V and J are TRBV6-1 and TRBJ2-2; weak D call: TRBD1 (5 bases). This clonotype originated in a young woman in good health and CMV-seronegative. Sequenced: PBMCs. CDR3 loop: CASRVLDRDQGLFF. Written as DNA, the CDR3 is TGTGCCAGCAGGGTCCTCGACCGTGACCAGGGGCTGTTTTTT.